This TCR beta chain was captured in a study of T cell repertoires in cytomegalovirus infection. Study-level background: CMV infection plus the matching HLA type was flagged by public TCR beta signatures. Regarding the study as a whole: CMV carriers having the relevant HLA were flagged by cumulative public TCR beta family frequency.

TCRdb processed the reads anew with MiXCR; each CDR3 protein has one entry. Among around 740,000 distinct CDR3 sequences listed, about a third were seen once. CDR1 is MDHEN and CDR2 is SYDVKM in the germline V gene. The CDR3 covers 16 residues. Trimming cost V 5 bases and J 1 base; bases outside gene matches: 9. Of note for this clonotype: Its specificity is unknown.

This chain joins TRBV28 and TRBJ1-2; 8 bases match TRBD1. Material for sequencing was PBMCs. The TCR was taken from a human donor in good health (CMV status not recorded). Some clones in this sample may be carry-over from other donors' samples. The CDR3 reads CASSLRGQGFNYGYTF. DNA of the CDR3: TGTGCCAGCAGTCTCCGCGGACAGGGCTTTAACTATGGCTACACCTTC.